The 23 T cell receptor beta chains reported below all come from one sample, sequenced in a study of T cell repertoires in cytomegalovirus infection. TCRdb fed the reads into MiXCR, producing one record per CDR3 protein. Among around 89,000 distinct CDR3 sequences listed, approximately 30% were seen once. No antigen has been assigned to these receptors. The sequencing here drew on CD8+ T cells from cultured PBMCs, taken from culture after CMV antigen stimulation. These receptors originate from a human donor in good health (CMV status not recorded). Some clones in this sample may be carry-over from other donors' samples.

Ten or more counts support this clonotype. The CDR3 DNA sequence: TGTGCCAGCAGTTCCACTTTATCGACGGGGGGGTATGGCTACACCTTC. Its translation: CASSSTLSTGGYGYTF. The chain recombines TRBV12-3 or TRBV12-4 with TRBJ1-2; perhaps TRBD1 as D (5 bases). CDR3 length: 16 amino acids. Trimming removed 4 bases at V and 5 bases at J, with 20 bases between.

In nucleotides, the CDR3 is TGTGCCAGCAGTTTCTGGGACAGGAATTCCAATGGCTACACCTTC. Its protein is CASSFWDRNSNGYTF. This chain connects TRBV28 to TRBJ1-2, with 8 positions matching TRBD1. V shed 3 bases, J shed 6 bases, and the junction held 9 bases outside the gene matches. The CDR3 totals 15 residues. Germline lookup yields CDR1 MDHEN and CDR2 SYDVKM.

J is TRBJ1-1 and V is TRBV5-1; D remains unclear. Trimming stripped 3 bases from V and 5 bases from J, with 11 bases between. The CDR3 runs to 13 residues. The germline V gene has CDR1 SGHRS and CDR2 YFSETQ. CDR3 sequence reads: CASSYVRGTEAFF. Here the CDR3 DNA reads TGCGCCAGCAGCTATGTTCGTGGAACTGAAGCTTTCTTT.

The rearrangement joins TRBV7-6 to TRBJ1-1, with 7 bases matching TRBD1. The junction had 5 bases not matched to a gene; V was cut back by 6 bases and J by 1 base. This CDR3 is built from 14 residues. The V gene's germline CDR1 is SGHVS and CDR2 FNYEAQ. CDR3: CASRPGTENTEAFF. The CDR3 DNA reads TGTGCCAGCAGACCCGGGACAGAGAACACTGAAGCTTTCTTT. Supplemented by reference TRBV7-6 and TRBJ1-1, the full variable domain reads GAGVSQSPRYKVTKRGQDVALRCDPISGHVSLYWYRQALGQGPEFLTYFNYEAQQDKSGLPNDRFSAERPEGSISTLTIQRTEQRDSAMYRCASRPGTENTEAFFGQGTRLTVV.

This clonotype was recorded a few times. V is TRBV5-4 and J is TRBJ2-3; D is possibly TRBD1 or TRBD2 (5 bases each). The CDR3 is 14 amino acids. Germline CDR1 and CDR2: SGHNT and YYREEE (reference sequence). V lost 3 bases, J lost 5 bases, and 13 bases lay in between. The CDR3 DNA follows: TGTGCCAGCAGCTACGAGGGGCCGGGAGATACGCAGTATTTT. Residues: CASSYEGPGDTQYF.

This chain links TRBV7-6 with TRBJ2-1; D not certain. Germline assignment: CDR1 SGHVS and CDR2 FNYEAQ. Trimming left V 0 bases short and J 7 bases short, with 7 bases between. The CDR3 sequence is 13 residues long. The CDR3 DNA reads TGTGCCAGCAGCTTAGCTGGGTGGAATGAGCAGTTCTTC. This codes for CASSLAGWNEQFF.

This clonotype was seen a few times. The rearrangement links TRBV4-1 to TRBJ2-4; 9 bases fit TRBD2. There are 20 residues in the CDR3. Germline CDR1 MGHRA, CDR2 YSYEKL. With 0 bases clipped from V and 1 base from J, the junction kept 13 bases outside the gene matches. CDR3: CASSQELASGALGAKNIQYF. As DNA, the CDR3 is TGCGCCAGCAGCCAAGAGCTGGCTAGCGGGGCCCTGGGGGCCAAAAACATTCAGTACTTC.

This clonotype was observed at least ten times. This sequence joins TRBV10-3 and TRBJ1-2; 9 bases fit TRBD1. J gave up 10 bases and V 3 bases, and 9 bases lay outside the gene matches. Germline CDR1 ENHRY, CDR2 SYGVKD. This CDR3 is built from 14 residues. DNA of the CDR3: TGTGCCATCAGTGATATCGGGACAGGGTCATCCTACACCTTC. As protein: CAISDIGTGSSYTF.

This chain links TRBV12-5 with TRBJ1-4; 9 nucleotides line up with TRBD1. V shed 5 bases, J shed 5 bases, and the junction held 3 bases outside the gene matches. The CDR3 loop spans 14 amino acids. CDR1 is LGHNT and CDR2 is FRNRAP in the germline V gene. CDR3 nucleotides: TGTGCTAGTGGTACCGGACAGGGGAATGAAAAACTGTTTTTT. This gives the protein CASGTGQGNEKLFF. Together with reference TRBV12-5 and TRBJ1-4, the CDR3 gives the full variable domain: DARVTQTPRHKVTEMGQEVTMRCQPILGHNTVFWYRQTMMQGLELLAYFRNRAPLDDSGMPKDRFSAEMPDATLATLKIQPSEPRDSAVYFCASGTGQGNEKLFFGSGTQLSVL.

This rearrangement joins TRBV7-9 to TRBJ1-1; possibly TRBD1 for D (5 bases). Trimming stripped 5 bases from V and 0 bases from J, with 16 bases between. The germline V gene encodes CDR1 SEHNR and CDR2 FQNEAQ (reference sequence). This CDR3 has 16 residues. CDR3 bases: TGTGCCAGCAGCCGGGGGGAGGGAACCCTGAACACTGAAGCTTTCTTT. As protein: CASSRGEGTLNTEAFF.

In its sample, this clonotype was seen many times. This sequence joins TRBV7-8 and TRBJ1-1; TRBD1 aligns across 7 bases. Germline CDR1 SGHVS, CDR2 FQNEAQ. V lost 2 bases and J lost 0; bases outside the gene matches: 9. This CDR3 is built from 17 residues. The CDR3 sequence: CASSLLLRGGMNTEAFF. Written as DNA, the CDR3 is TGTGCCAGCAGCTTACTCTTGCGAGGGGGCATGAACACTGAAGCTTTCTTT.

This clonotype appeared a few times. The chain couples TRBV7-6 to TRBJ1-5; D is unresolved. Trimming cost V 5 bases and J 0 bases, with 14 bases left between them. The CDR3 has 16 amino acids. Germline CDR1 is SGHVS and CDR2 is FNYEAQ. CDR3 in DNA: TGTGCCAGCAGCCCCAGTAGTACCTATAGCAATCAGCCCCAGCATTTT. Its protein product is CASSPSSTYSNQPQHF.

The chain employs TRBV7-9 and TRBJ1-5; D gene ambiguous. Trimming removed 1 base at V and 5 bases at J, with 9 bases between. Germline-derived CDR1 and CDR2 are SEHNR and FQNEAQ (reference sequence). The CDR3 is 14 amino acids. CDR3 region: CASSLGGVHQPQHF. Here the CDR3 DNA reads TGTGCCAGCAGCTTAGGTGGGGTACATCAGCCCCAGCATTTT. Full variable domain (outside the CDR3, taken from reference TRBV7-9 and TRBJ1-5): DTGVSQNPRHKITKRGQNVTFRCDPISEHNRLYWYRQTLGQGPEFLTYFQNEAQLEKSRLLSDRFSAERPKGSFSTLEIQRTEQGDSAMYLCASSLGGVHQPQHFGDGTRLSIL.

The chain employs TRBV20-1 and TRBJ2-3, with D maybe TRBD1 (5 bases). The germline V gene encodes CDR1 DFQATT and CDR2 SNEGSKA (reference sequence). Trimming removed 4 bases at V and 4 bases at J, with 24 bases between. CDR3 length: 17 residues. The CDR3: CSATMLGAGQRSDTQYF. The CDR3 nucleotides are TGCAGTGCTACCATGCTAGGGGCTGGCCAGAGGTCAGATACGCAGTATTTT.

The table lists this clonotype with many counts. The J gene is TRBJ2-1, the V gene TRBV2; tentative D call: TRBD2 (6 bases). V lost 0 bases and J 2 bases, leaving 11 bases between the germline ends. The CDR3 consists of 16 residues. The germline V gene encodes CDR1 SNHLY and CDR2 FYNNEI. For the CDR3, the DNA is TGTGCCAGCAGTGAAGCGCTTAGCGGCCCCTACAATGAGCAGTTCTTC. Its translation is CASSEALSGPYNEQFF.

The rearrangement uses TRBV6-2 or TRBV6-3 and TRBJ2-7; TRBD2 is a possible D gene (6 bases). The length of the CDR3 is 14 residues. The V gene's germline CDR1 is MNHEY and CDR2 SVGEGT. The V gene lost 2 bases and the J gene lost 6 bases, with 14 bases spanning the gap. CDR3 loop: CASSYAGPTREQYF. CDR3 bases: TGTGCCAGCAGTTACGCGGGACCGACGCGCGAGCAGTACTTC.

This clonotype has just a few counts. The V and J genes are TRBV7-2 and TRBJ2-3, with D uncertain. Germline V gene lookup returns CDR1 SGHTA and CDR2 FQGNSA. V lost 5 bases and J lost 2, with 11 bases in between. This CDR3 spans 14 amino acids. The CDR3 loop reads CASSLDRITDTQYF. As DNA, the CDR3 is TGTGCCAGCAGCCTAGACCGGATCACAGATACGCAGTATTTT.

This clonotype was seen a handful of times. The V call is TRBV27, the J call TRBJ1-2; 9 bases agree with TRBD1. V gave up 5 bases and J gave up 4 bases; unmatched junction bases: 8. This CDR3 is 15 amino acids long. Germline V gives CDR1 MNHEY, CDR2 SMNVEV (reference sequence). The CDR3 sequence is CASSPGTGRLYGYTF. The CDR3 region has the DNA TGTGCCAGCAGTCCCGGGACAGGGCGCCTCTATGGCTACACCTTC.

This clonotype was counted at least ten times. The chain is built from TRBV20-1 and TRBJ2-5; TRBD2 might be the D (7 bases). V lost 3 bases and J lost 4, with 21 bases in between. Germline-derived CDR1 and CDR2 are DFQATT and SNEGSKA (reference sequence). The CDR3 spans 16 residues. The CDR3 sequence is CSASWAGAPSGETQYF. The DNA of the CDR3 is TGCAGTGCTAGTTGGGCGGGGGCCCCTTCTGGAGAGACCCAGTACTTC.

There are a few counts of this clonotype. The rearrangement joins TRBV19 to TRBJ1-6; D remains unclear. Germline-derived CDR1 and CDR2 are LNHDA and SQIVND (reference sequence). This CDR3 region has 13 residues. The V gene lost 1 base and the J gene lost 11 bases, with 9 bases spanning the gap. In DNA, the CDR3 is TGTGCCAGTAGTATAGGGGGAATGGCACCCCTCCACTTT. Translated, it gives CASSIGGMAPLHF.

This clonotype was observed a few times. V gene TRBV15 combines with J gene TRBJ2-1; TRBD2 matches at 14 bases. The CDR3 contains 19 residues. Germline V gene lookup returns CDR1 LNHNV and CDR2 YYDKDF (reference sequence). V shed 0 bases, J shed 6 bases, and the junction held 10 bases outside the gene matches. CDR3 amino acids: CATSRDSRTSGGKGNEQFF. The CDR3 DNA reads TGTGCCACCAGCAGAGATAGTCGGACTAGCGGGGGGAAGGGCAATGAGCAGTTCTTC.

The chain recombines TRBV2 with TRBJ1-5, with TRBD1 matching 8 bases. V was pared by 6 bases and J by 7 bases, with 8 bases of the junction left unmatched. CDR1 is SNHLY, CDR2 FYNNEI, per germline. The CDR3 totals 14 residues. CDR3 protein: CASSPETGDQPQHF. The CDR3 DNA is TGTGCCAGCAGCCCTGAGACAGGGGACCAGCCCCAGCATTTT.

This clonotype was counted a few times. The V gene is TRBV12-5, the J gene TRBJ1-2; 7 positions match TRBD1. Germline trimming cut 0 bases from V and 8 bases from J; bases unmatched to any gene: 12. Germline assignment: CDR1 LGHNT and CDR2 FRNRAP. The CDR3 sequence is 16 residues long. CDR3 coding DNA: TGTGCTAGTGGTTTGGTACTAGGAGGGGGCCGTCGGGGCTACACCTTC. It encodes CASGLVLGGGRRGYTF.